The sequence of this T cell receptor (beta chain) was determined in a study of T cell changes during pregnancy in multiple sclerosis. Only in-frame clones appear in the TCRdb table, and some are missing; sequencing was by immunoSEQ multiplex PCR. The sample has some 97,000 clones, 94% seen once. This CDR3 has 12 residues. V lost 4 bases and J 4 bases, leaving 11 bases between the germline ends. The V gene's germline CDR1 is SQVTM and CDR2 ANQGSEA. Sequenced material: peripheral blood, taken before pregnancy. The source of this sequence is a female donor with multiple sclerosis, enrolled in a pregnancy study. This chain connects TRBV29-1 to TRBJ2-7; the D is unclear. The CDR3 sequence: CSVVNSSYEQYF. Written as DNA, the CDR3 is TGCAGCGTTGTGAACAGCAGTTACGAGCAGTACTTC.